Presented here are 19 T cell receptor beta chains from one specimen sequenced in a study of T-cell reconstitution after alpha-beta-depleted transplantation in children. TCRbeta library construction was performed incorporating unique molecular identifiers. TCRdb redid the calling of the PCR reads with MiXCR, one entry per CDR3 protein. Counted here are a few hundred thousand distinct CDR3 sequences, 10% to 15% occurring once; the ten biggest clones make up around 2%. The material was PBMCs, mostly from graft donor cells, obtained 360 days after TCRalphabeta/CD19-depleted stem cell transplant. The receptors originated from a male patient aged 10 to 17 who had a stem cell transplant for acute myeloid leukemia, so the T cells may come from the graft donor.

This clonotype has ten or more counts. The rearrangement uses TRBV28 and TRBJ2-5; the match to TRBD2 covers 11 bases. Germline CDR1 reads MDHEN; CDR2 reads SYDVKM. Trimming removed 2 bases from V and 2 bases from J; junction bases left unmatched: 13. The CDR3 extends over 19 amino acids. CDR3 in amino acids: CASSLGVMLAGGQQETQYF. For the CDR3, the DNA is TGTGCCAGCAGTTTAGGGGTAATGCTAGCGGGAGGCCAGCAAGAGACCCAGTACTTC.

The sample holds many counts of this clonotype. The chain joins TRBV6-2 or TRBV6-3 to TRBJ2-7; D uncertain. The germline CDR1 and CDR2 sequences are MNHEY and SVGEGT. With 0 bases removed from V and 1 base from J, the gap between germline ends came to 4 bases. The CDR3 covers 13 residues. In nucleotides, the CDR3 is TGTGCCAGCAGTTACTCTGGGTCCTACGAGCAGTACTTC. Its protein product is CASSYSGSYEQYF.

V and J are TRBV12-2 and TRBJ2-1. TRBV12-2 is termed a pseudogene. The CDR3 contains 14 residues. In nucleotides, the CDR3 is TGTGCAAGTCTCCTCTGGGGCTACCTCGATGAGCAGTTCTTC. Translating gives CASLLWGYLDEQFF.

CDR3 amino acids: CSVGTGPYGYTF. The CDR3, as DNA: TGCAGCGTTGGGACAGGGCCTTATGGCTACACCTTC. The chain joins TRBV29-1 to TRBJ1-2, with TRBD1 matching 8 bases. Germline-derived CDR1 and CDR2 are SQVTM and ANQGSEA. V lost 4 bases, J lost 5 bases, and 3 bases stayed unmatched. CDR3 length: 12 residues.

This clonotype was seen more than once but under ten times. The chain joins TRBV10-3 to TRBJ2-6; D unclear. V was clipped by 8 bases and J by 0 bases, with 8 bases between them. Looked up from germline, CDR1 is ENHRY and CDR2 is SYGVKD. This CDR3 contains 14 residues. CDR3 in amino acids: CAIAGSSGANVLTF. DNA for the CDR3: TGTGCCATCGCCGGCAGCTCTGGGGCCAACGTCCTGACTTTC.

This clonotype was detected only a few times. This chain links TRBV5-1 with TRBJ1-4; weak D call: TRBD1 (6 bases). CDR1 is SGHRS, CDR2 YFSETQ, per germline. CDR3 size: 15 residues. Trimming shortened V by 3 bases and J by 6 bases, and 15 bases separated the two germline ends. CDR3 amino acids: CASSSAGARDEKLFF. The DNA of the CDR3 is TGCGCCAGCAGCTCGGCGGGGGCGCGAGATGAAAAACTGTTTTTT.

This rearrangement joins TRBV7-9 to TRBJ2-5; TRBD2 might be the D (5 bases). Germline V lookup: CDR1 SEHNR, CDR2 FQNEAQ (reference sequence). V dropped 6 bases and J dropped 4 bases, with 18 bases sitting between them. This CDR3 region has 15 residues. The CDR3 DNA reads as TGTGCCAGCAGATCCCGTATACTAGTTCTAGAGACCCAGTACTTC. Its protein is CASRSRILVLETQYF.

Only a few counts were recorded for this clonotype. This rearrangement joins TRBV29-1 to TRBJ2-7; 7 bases match TRBD2. CDR1 SQVTM and CDR2 ANQGSEA come from the germline V gene. With V trimmed by 1 base and J by 3 bases, 15 bases remained unmatched. The length of the CDR3 is 17 residues. CDR3 sequence reads: CSVEGPLSGGFGYEQYF. The DNA for the CDR3 is TGCAGCGTTGAAGGGCCGTTGTCGGGGGGTTTCGGCTACGAGCAGTACTTC.

The chain carries TRBV24-1 and TRBJ2-7; D gene ambiguous. Trimming took 3 bases from V and 10 from J, leaving 18 bases between them. In germline, CDR1 is KGHDR, CDR2 SFDVKD. The CDR3 is made up of 14 amino acids. The CDR3 region is CATSDVALTEPQYF. CDR3 bases: TGTGCCACCAGTGATGTCGCCTTAACCGAGCCCCAGTACTTC.

For this clonotype: This sequence may be a read error, since a much larger clone differs from it by one base. The V and J genes are TRBV29-1 and TRBJ2-1; TRBD1 agrees at 10 bases. V shed 6 bases and J 8 bases; nucleotides not matched to a gene: 10. Per the germline V gene, CDR1 is SQVTM and CDR2 is ANQGSEA. This CDR3 has 14 amino acids. CDR3 protein: CSVTGTGVMHEQFF. For the CDR3, the DNA is TGCAGCGTAACCGGGACAGGGGTTATGCATGAGCAGTTCTTC.

The genes are TRBV20-1 and TRBJ1-5, with 7 bases aligning to TRBD1. J gave up 4 bases and V 0 bases, and 12 bases lay outside the gene matches. The germline gives CDR1 DFQATT, CDR2 SNEGSKA (reference sequence). This CDR3 comprises 17 residues. CDR3 coding DNA: TGCAGTGCTAGAGATATCAAGGGGGCAGGGATAAATCAGCCCCAGCATTTT. Translated, it gives CSARDIKGAGINQPQHF.

The chain is built from TRBV9 and TRBJ2-1; D may be TRBD2 (5 bases). This CDR3 is built from 14 residues. V was clipped by 8 bases and J by 3 bases, with 15 bases between them. Germline values: CDR1 SGDLS, CDR2 YYNGEE. The CDR3 nucleotides are TGTGCCAGTTCGCTCAGCGGCAACTACAATGAGCAGTTCTTC. Protein sequence: CASSLSGNYNEQFF. The variable domain in full, completed from reference TRBV9 and TRBJ2-1, reads DSGVTQTPKHLITATGQRVTLRCSPRSGDLSVYWYQQSLDQGLQFLIQYYNGEERAKGNILERFSAQQFPDLHSELNLSSLELGDSALYFCASSLSGNYNEQFFGPGTRLTVL.

The rearrangement links TRBV7-8 to TRBJ1-5; 9 bases are shared with TRBD1. CDR1 is SGHVS and CDR2 is FQNEAQ in the germline V gene. This CDR3 region has 16 residues. With 4 bases clipped from V and 2 bases from J, the junction kept 6 bases outside the gene matches. CDR3 sequence (DNA): TGTGCCAGCAGCTCAAGTTGGACAGGGGGCAATCAGCCCCAGCATTTT. Residues: CASSSSWTGGNQPQHF.

This clonotype was picked up a small number of times. V and J are TRBV7-8 and TRBJ2-1, with D possibly matching TRBD2 (6 bases). CDR3 length: 16 amino acids. CDR1 SGHVS and CDR2 FQNEAQ come from the germline V gene. Trimming cost V 5 bases and J 3 bases, with 17 bases left between them. CDR3 bases: TGTGCCAGCAGCGCCCGCGAGCGGGCCTTCTACAATGAGCAGTTCTTC. Encoded protein: CASSARERAFYNEQFF.

This clonotype was seen more than once but under ten times. The rearrangement links TRBV29-1 to TRBJ2-7; D may be TRBD1 (5 bases). Germline V lookup: CDR1 SQVTM, CDR2 ANQGSEA. CDR3 length: 12 amino acids. Trimming took off 5 bases at V and 2 bases at J, with 10 bases between the two ends. CDR3 sequence: CSVRQPPYEQYF. The DNA for the CDR3 is TGCAGCGTTCGACAGCCCCCCTACGAGCAGTACTTC.

V usage is TRBV28 and J usage is TRBJ2-7; no clear D gene. The CDR3 has 13 amino acids. Trimming cost V 3 bases and J 7 bases, with 13 bases left between them. The V gene's germline CDR1 is MDHEN and CDR2 SYDVKM. The CDR3 sequence is CASSFGLVGEQYF. CDR3 DNA: TGTGCCAGCAGTTTTGGGTTGGTGGGGGAGCAGTACTTC.

The table lists this clonotype with many counts. This chain uses TRBV5-1 with TRBJ1-1; no firm D call. V lost 6 bases to trimming and J lost 1 base, with 10 bases between them. The CDR3 runs to 13 residues. Germline V gene data show CDR1 as SGHRS and CDR2 as YFSETQ. The CDR3, as DNA: TGCGCCAGCAACAATCCACCGAACACTGAAGCTTTCTTT. It translates to CASNNPPNTEAFF.

This clonotype has more than one count but fewer than ten. The V and J genes are TRBV7-9 and TRBJ2-5; TRBD1 or TRBD2 may be the D gene (5 bases each). Germline V gene sequence: CDR1 SEHNR, CDR2 FQNEAQ (reference sequence). This CDR3 comprises 16 residues. Trimming cost V 5 bases and J 4 bases, with 20 bases left between them. The CDR3 is CASSPWDRQRAETQYF. The CDR3, as DNA: TGTGCCAGCAGCCCATGGGACCGACAACGGGCAGAGACCCAGTACTTC.

The CDR3 sequence is CASSLQGTVGGLQETQYF. The CDR3 DNA is TGTGCCAGCAGTTTACAAGGAACAGTCGGGGGACTACAAGAGACCCAGTACTTC. The chain carries TRBV28 and TRBJ2-5, with 7 bases identical to TRBD2. This CDR3 is built from 18 residues. V lost 2 bases and J lost 2; bases outside the gene matches: 14. The germline gives CDR1 MDHEN, CDR2 SYDVKM.